The 21 T cell receptor beta chains presented below share a single source sample, sequenced in a study of T cells after yellow fever vaccination. Via MiXCR, TCRdb re-called the 5' RACE reads, giving one row per CDR3 protein. In the table there are tens of thousands of distinct CDR3 sequences, 7.7% of which are singletons. The material was CD8+ T cells sorted from PBMCs, obtained on the day of the yellow fever booster vaccination. The receptors were sampled from a man aged 25-45 years who received the YFV17D yellow fever vaccine.

There are a few counts of this clonotype. J is TRBJ2-5 and V is TRBV29-1; D may be TRBD1 (6 bases). Germline V gives CDR1 SQVTM, CDR2 ANQGSEA. V was pared by 4 bases and J by 0 bases, with 12 bases between. The CDR3 consists of 14 residues. The CDR3 protein is CSVAWDTNQETQYF. For the CDR3, the DNA is TGCAGCGTTGCCTGGGACACCAACCAAGAGACCCAGTACTTC.

The J gene is TRBJ1-2, the V gene TRBV29-1; D call uncertain. V was clipped by 6 bases and J by 0 bases, with 11 bases between them. This CDR3 is built from 13 residues. CDR1 is SQVTM, CDR2 ANQGSEA, per germline. The CDR3 loop is CSVGSTTNYGYTF. CDR3 bases: TGCAGCGTGGGGAGTACAACTAACTATGGCTACACCTTC.

This clonotype was observed many times. The rearrangement joins TRBV7-9 to TRBJ2-1; 7 bases align to TRBD2. Germline V gives CDR1 SEHNR, CDR2 FQNEAQ (reference sequence). The CDR3 extends over 12 amino acids. The V and J ends lost 5 bases and 10 bases, in that order; junction bases with no gene match: 5. The CDR3: CASSLGLKEQFF. The CDR3 DNA sequence: TGTGCCAGCAGCCTGGGACTAAAGGAGCAGTTCTTC.

V gene TRBV20-1 combines with J gene TRBJ2-1; D ambiguous. The germline V and J ends were trimmed by 6 bases and 2 bases, with 14 bases remaining between them. CDR3 size: 14 residues. Germline V lookup: CDR1 DFQATT, CDR2 SNEGSKA (reference sequence). The CDR3 DNA follows: TGCAGTGCCCTCGGTAGGGTCCCCTACAATGAGCAGTTCTTC. It specifies CSALGRVPYNEQFF.

At least ten counts were recorded for this clonotype. The chain recombines TRBV2 with TRBJ2-2; the match to TRBD2 covers 12 bases. The ends lost 5 bases at V and 5 bases at J; junction bases unmatched: 3. The CDR3 has 15 residues. Germline assignment: CDR1 SNHLY and CDR2 FYNNEI. The CDR3 bases are TGTGCCAGCAGTAGACTAGCGGGAGAAACCGGGGAGCTGTTTTTT. Its translation is CASSRLAGETGELFF. The entire variable domain, with the rest obtained from reference TRBV2 and TRBJ2-2, is as follows: EPEVTQTPSHQVTQMGQEVILRCVPISNHLYFYWYRQILGQKVEFLVSFYNNEISEKSEIFDDQFSVERPDGSNFTLKIRSTKLEDSAMYFCASSRLAGETGELFFGEGSRLTVL.

This clonotype was seen repeatedly, ten times or more. This chain links TRBV29-1 with TRBJ2-7; D gene uncertain. Germline loops: CDR1 SQVTM, CDR2 ANQGSEA. V was clipped by 3 bases and J by 0 bases, with 9 bases between them. The CDR3 has 13 amino acids. The CDR3 reads CSVEGTDSYEQYF. The CDR3 DNA follows: TGCAGCGTTGAGGGTACAGACTCCTACGAGCAGTACTTC.

The chain recombines TRBV15 with TRBJ2-7, with 11 bases that match TRBD1. The CDR3 is 16 residues long. V lost 1 base to trimming and J lost 4 bases; unmatched junction nucleotides: 6. Germline-derived CDR1 and CDR2 are LNHNV and YYDKDF (reference sequence). Written as DNA, the CDR3 is TGTGCCACCAGCAGAGGTTTGGGGACAGGGGGGTACGAGCAGTACTTC. Protein: CATSRGLGTGGYEQYF.

A remark on this clonotype: Mismatch with germline at one junction end may stem from a read error. The chain links TRBV20-1 to TRBJ2-7, with 9 nucleotides matching TRBD1. The CDR3 sequence is 17 residues long. Per the germline V gene, CDR1 is DFQATT and CDR2 is SNEGSKA (reference sequence). The CDR3 DNA follows: TGCTGTGCTAGAGATTCCCTCGGGACAGGGCAAGTCTACGAGCAGTACTTC. It is translated as CCARDSLGTGQVYEQYF.

Ten or more counts support this clonotype. This sequence joins TRBV28 and TRBJ2-2; D not resolved. This CDR3 contains 14 residues. Trimming took 6 bases from V and 6 from J, leaving 14 bases between them. Germline CDR1 is MDHEN and CDR2 is SYDVKM. DNA for the CDR3: TGTGCCAGCAGGCAGCACCCCCTTTCCGGGGAGCTGTTTTTT. The encoded protein is CASRQHPLSGELFF.

The CDR3 sequence is CASSIGVAPNEQFF. Written as DNA, the CDR3 is TGTGCCAGTAGTATAGGGGTAGCGCCGAATGAGCAGTTCTTC. This chain links TRBV19 with TRBJ2-1; perhaps TRBD2 as D (5 bases). CDR1 and CDR2 from the germline V gene are LNHDA and SQIVND (reference sequence). V lost 1 base to trimming and J lost 7 bases, with 11 bases between them. This CDR3 region has 14 residues.

The chain employs TRBV6-5 and TRBJ2-1; D call uncertain. The CDR3 is made up of 15 amino acids. Trimming took off 2 bases at V and 8 bases at J, with 16 bases between the two ends. The germline gives CDR1 MNHEY, CDR2 SVGAGI. The CDR3 DNA follows: TGTGCCAGCAGTTACAAAGTACATCCACGCGATGAGCAGTTCTTC. Amino acids: CASSYKVHPRDEQFF.

This clonotype was seen at least ten times. The chain's CDR3 is CSVAEGPTDTQYF. The CDR3 DNA is TGCAGCGTTGCGGAGGGACCCACAGATACGCAGTATTTT. This chain uses TRBV29-1 with TRBJ2-3, with a weak D call TRBD2 (6 bases). Germline CDR1 and CDR2: SQVTM and ANQGSEA. The CDR3 covers 13 residues. V was shortened by 4 bases and J by 2 bases, with 10 bases between the two germline ends.

This clonotype was counted a few times. The chain uses TRBV6-5 and TRBJ1-2, with D possibly matching TRBD1 (6 bases). V lost 5 bases and J 5 bases, leaving 9 bases between the germline ends. Germline V CDR1 and CDR2: MNHEY, SVGAGI. CDR3 length equals 12 residues. The CDR3 region is CASSGTSYGYTF. The CDR3 nucleotides are TGTGCCAGCAGTGGGACATCATATGGCTACACCTTC.

This clonotype was counted only a few times. This rearrangement joins TRBV4-3 to TRBJ2-7, with 10 bases that match TRBD2. Germline values: CDR1 LGHNA, CDR2 YSLEER. Trimming at V came to 0 bases and at J to 8 bases, leaving 10 bases not matched to a gene. This CDR3 has 16 residues. CDR3 loop: CASSQDGSGRASKQYF. Written as DNA, the CDR3 is TGCGCCAGCAGCCAAGATGGGAGCGGGAGGGCCAGCAAGCAGTACTTC.

This clonotype was counted between two and nine times. The gene calls are TRBV4-3 and TRBJ1-1; D gene uncertain. Looked up from germline, CDR1 is LGHNA and CDR2 is YSLEER. This CDR3 has 13 residues. V was shortened by 4 bases and J by 6 bases, with 12 bases between the two germline ends. The CDR3 here is CASSPAGRAEAFF. CDR3 coding DNA: TGCGCCAGCAGCCCCGCCGGGCGAGCTGAAGCTTTCTTT.

This clonotype was detected only a few times. The chain uses TRBV5-1 and TRBJ1-2; weak D call: TRBD1 (5 bases). Germline assignment: CDR1 SGHRS and CDR2 YFSETQ. The CDR3 runs 12 residues. V lost 4 bases and J 8 bases, leaving 12 bases between the germline ends. The CDR3 DNA is TGCGCCAGCAGCACGGACATGGGCGGCTACACCTTC. This encodes CASSTDMGGYTF.

A few counts support this clonotype. The chain employs TRBV29-1 and TRBJ2-5; the D gene is possibly TRBD2 (5 bases). Germline V gene data show CDR1 as SQVTM and CDR2 as ANQGSEA. The CDR3 sequence is 12 residues long. V lost 7 bases and J lost 4, with 13 bases in between. The CDR3 coding sequence is TGCAGCGCCGAGGGAGCACGAGAGACCCAGTACTTC. Its translation: CSAEGARETQYF.

Ten or more counts support this clonotype. The V gene is TRBV20-1, the J gene TRBJ1-2; maybe TRBD1 (5 bases). This CDR3 region has 14 residues. Trimming took 6 bases from V and 0 from J, leaving 14 bases between them. The V gene's germline CDR1 is DFQATT and CDR2 SNEGSKA (reference sequence). In DNA, the CDR3 is TGCAGTGCCCAAAGGATGACAGCTAACTATGGCTACACCTTC. This sequence encodes CSAQRMTANYGYTF.

This clonotype was counted only a few times. The gene calls are TRBV6-5 and TRBJ2-5; TRBD2 matches 10 bases. The CDR3 spans 17 residues. V shed 4 bases and J 2 bases; nucleotides not matched to a gene: 10. Germline loops: CDR1 MNHEY, CDR2 SVGAGI. The CDR3 region is CASSFGLAGAKQETQYF. CDR3 sequence (DNA): TGTGCCAGCAGTTTTGGGCTAGCGGGAGCAAAGCAAGAGACCCAGTACTTC.

The chain uses TRBV29-1 and TRBJ1-1; D not certain. CDR1 is SQVTM and CDR2 is ANQGSEA in the germline V gene. V was cut by 4 bases and J by 7 bases, with 7 bases left in between. This CDR3 has 10 amino acids. The DNA of the CDR3 is TGCAGCGTTGTCTGGGTTGAAGCTTTCTTT. Encoded protein: CSVVWVEAFF.

This rearrangement joins TRBV7-2 to TRBJ1-2; D remains ambiguous. The V end was cut by 4 bases, the J end by 4 bases, with 16 bases between. The germline V gene encodes CDR1 SGHTA and CDR2 FQGNSA. The CDR3 runs to 15 residues. In nucleotides, the CDR3 is TGTGCCAGCAGCTACGGGAACCCCGCGCCCTATGGCTACACCTTC. Translation: CASSYGNPAPYGYTF.